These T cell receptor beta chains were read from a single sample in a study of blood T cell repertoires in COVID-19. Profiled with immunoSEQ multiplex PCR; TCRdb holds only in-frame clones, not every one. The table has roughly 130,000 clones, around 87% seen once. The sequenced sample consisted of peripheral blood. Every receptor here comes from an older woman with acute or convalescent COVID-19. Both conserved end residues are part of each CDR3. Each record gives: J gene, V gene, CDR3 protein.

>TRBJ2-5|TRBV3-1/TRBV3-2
CASSPRTSGKGTQYF
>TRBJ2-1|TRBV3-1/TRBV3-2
CASSRQGSSYNEQFF
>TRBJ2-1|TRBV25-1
CASSEVAASYNEQFF
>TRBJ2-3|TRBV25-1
CASRDRSTSTDTQYF
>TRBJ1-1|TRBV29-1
CSAGQGEVNTEAFF
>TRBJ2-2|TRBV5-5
CASSFLGLAGGPSNTGELFF
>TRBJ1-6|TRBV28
CATDRLETGSPLHF
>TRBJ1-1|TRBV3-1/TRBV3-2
CASSQVPSQVINTEAFF
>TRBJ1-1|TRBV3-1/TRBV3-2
CASSQEKVVNTEAFF
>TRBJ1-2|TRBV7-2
CASSFRDYGYTF
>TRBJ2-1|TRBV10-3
CAISDLRSLGRNEQFF
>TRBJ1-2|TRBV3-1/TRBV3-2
CASSLSSSGYTF
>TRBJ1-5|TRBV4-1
CASSQDSARDQPQHF
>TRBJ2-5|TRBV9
CASSVDGRRGETQYF
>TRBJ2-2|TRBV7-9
CASSLARDGELFF
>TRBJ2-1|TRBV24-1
CATSDLGQGLHEQFF
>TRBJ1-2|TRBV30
CASRTGRILGYTF
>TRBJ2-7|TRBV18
CASSSRTDSYEQYF
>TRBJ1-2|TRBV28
CASSRPGQGLYGYTF
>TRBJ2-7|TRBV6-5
CASTPDRAALVQYF
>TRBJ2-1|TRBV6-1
CASSVRQGSSYNEQFF
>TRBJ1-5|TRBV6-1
CASSEAGGDQPQHF
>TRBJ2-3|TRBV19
CATLPGGASTDTQYF
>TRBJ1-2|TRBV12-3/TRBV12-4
CASSGQALYGYTF
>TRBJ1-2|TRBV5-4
CASSFLRDRGLYGYTF
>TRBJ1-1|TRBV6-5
CASSRGGLEAFF
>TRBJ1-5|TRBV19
CASSAYSSNQPQHF
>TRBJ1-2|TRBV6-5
CASSRDRGGYGYTF
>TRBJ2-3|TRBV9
CASSVADSGSSDTQYF
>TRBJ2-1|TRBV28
CASIETGDSYNEQFF
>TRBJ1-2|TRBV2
CASRNRGLGGYTF
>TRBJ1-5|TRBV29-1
CSVAPGGDQPQHF
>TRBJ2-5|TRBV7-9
CASSSGTQYF
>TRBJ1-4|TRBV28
CASSLRQGEKLFF
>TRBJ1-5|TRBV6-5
CASSSLGQGGPQHF
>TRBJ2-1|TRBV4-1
CASSRTSDTYNEQFF
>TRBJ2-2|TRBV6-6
CASTNSGSGELFF
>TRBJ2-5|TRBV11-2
CASSPGIQETQYF
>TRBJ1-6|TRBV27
CASSLFPPETVGNSPLHF
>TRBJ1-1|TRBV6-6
CASSFGGGSTEAFF
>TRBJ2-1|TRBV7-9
CASSFGTSGNEQFF